This TCR beta chain was captured in a study of cytomegalovirus exposure and HLA in healthy donors. Study results and limitations: There were around 160 TCR beta chains listed as cytomegalovirus-associated. Earlier analysis found most TCR beta V segments productive about 90% or about 30% of the time.

Germline V gene lookup returns CDR1 SGDLS and CDR2 YYNGEE. This CDR3 comprises 13 residues. To note about this clone: Its specificity is unknown. A junction boundary mismatches the germline segment, possibly from a read error.

PCR primers comprised 60 Vbeta and 13 Jbeta primers. Using immunoSEQ multiplex PCR, the repertoire was profiled, and TCRdb retains in-frame clones only, with some absent. The repertoire includes 90,000 to 150,000 clones, about 80% of them detected once, and approximately 1.9% sits in the top ten. Sequencing was done on a sample of PBMCs. The chain employs TRBV9 and TRBJ2-2, with D uncertain. This clonotype was sampled from a human donor in good health. Here the CDR3 DNA reads TGTGCCAGCAGCGCCGCTAACAGCGGGGAGCTGTTTTTT. This gives the protein CASSAANSGELFF.